This passage covers 17 T cell receptor beta chains from one sample sequenced in a study of T cell clones after liver transplantation (dated 2019 in TCRdb). Libraries were built with the immunoSEQ multiplex PCR assay. The table comes from immuneACCESS by way of TCRdb, which keeps in-frame sequences with V and J called. Part of the clones is missing from these tables; in studies checked, under half for an unresolved V gene and the rest for unknown reasons. This sample gives more than 95,000 clones in total; about 86% of them show up just once. Around 2.9% of the sample is held by the ten biggest clonotypes. The sample in question was CD4+ T cells from blood, obtained approximately 4 years after liver transplant. Receptors were obtained from a human patient who received a liver transplant. Some T cells may derive from the graft donor when a transplant has been performed.

This clone was detected once. The rearrangement uses TRBV15 and TRBJ2-7, with no clear D. Germline V gene lookup returns CDR1 LNHNV and CDR2 YYDKDF (reference sequence). This CDR3 region has 14 residues. Trimming shortened V by 0 bases and J by 4 bases, and 10 bases separated the two germline ends. The CDR3 region is CATSREQRAYEQYF. In nucleotides, the CDR3 is TGTGCCACCAGCAGAGAACAGAGAGCTTACGAGCAGTACTTC.

V and J are TRBV7-3 and TRBJ2-2; 7 bases match TRBD1. CDR1 and CDR2 from the germline V gene are SGHTA and FQGTGA. The CDR3 consists of 13 residues. V dropped 5 bases and J dropped 4; count of bases not matched to a gene: 1. The CDR3 DNA follows: TGTGCCAGCAGCCAGGGGGTCACCGGGGAGCTGTTTTTT. This translates into CASSQGVTGELFF.

This clone was recorded a few times. The rearrangement joins TRBV29-1 to TRBJ1-5; 7 bases map to TRBD1. V was pared by 5 bases and J by 1 base, with 5 bases of the junction left unmatched. CDR3 length equals 14 residues. CDR1 is SQVTM, CDR2 ANQGSEA, per germline. The CDR3 spells CSVWTGISNQPQHF. In DNA, the CDR3 is TGCAGCGTTTGGACAGGAATCAGCAATCAGCCCCAGCATTTT. Full variable domain (rest looked up from reference TRBV29-1 and TRBJ1-5): SAVISQKPSRDICQRGTSLTIQCQVDSQVTMMFWYRQQPGQSLTLIATANQGSEATYESGFVIDKFPISRPNLTFSTLTVSNMSPEDSSIYLCSVWTGISNQPQHFGDGTRLSIL.

This chain links TRBV7-9 with TRBJ1-1; 7 bases align to TRBD1. The germline gives CDR1 SEHNR, CDR2 FQNEAQ (reference sequence). The CDR3 consists of 15 residues. The V and J ends lost 5 bases and 2 bases, in that order; junction bases with no gene match: 8. The CDR3 sequence is CASSQNRDSNTEAFF. The CDR3 DNA is TGTGCCAGCAGCCAAAATCGGGACAGTAACACTGAAGCTTTCTTT.

J is TRBJ1-1 and V is TRBV5-1, with 8 bases lining up with TRBD1. The CDR3 length is 12 residues. CDR1 is SGHRS, CDR2 YFSETQ, per germline. Unmatched junction bases numbered 4, after V lost 2 bases and J lost 10 bases. The CDR3 loop is CASSLTGGLAFF. DNA for the CDR3: TGCGCCAGCAGCTTAACAGGGGGGTTAGCTTTCTTT. The complete variable domain, with remaining parts taken from reference TRBV5-1 and TRBJ1-1, reads KAGVTQTPRYLIKTRGQQVTLSCSPISGHRSVSWYQQTPGQGLQFLFEYFSETQRNKGNFPGRFSGRQFSNSRSEMNVSTLELGDSALYLCASSLTGGLAFFGQGTRLTVV.

This clone was seen more than once but under ten times. The chain has TRBV5-6 and TRBJ1-4; D is unresolved. This CDR3 is built from 13 residues. Trimming pared 0 bases from V and 5 bases from J, leaving 5 bases between. Looked up from germline, CDR1 is SGHDT and CDR2 is YYEEEE. In DNA form, the CDR3 reads TGTGCCAGCAGCTTGGTACAGAATGAAAAACTGTTTTTT. It specifies CASSLVQNEKLFF.

CDR3 amino acids: CASSPRDSRLSYEQYF. The CDR3 region has the DNA TGTGCCAGTAGTCCCCGGGACAGCCGACTTAGCTACGAGCAGTACTTC. The gene calls are TRBV19 and TRBJ2-7, with 7 bases identical to TRBD1. With V trimmed by 5 bases and J by 3 bases, 13 bases remained unmatched. Germline CDR1 and CDR2: LNHDA and SQIVND (reference sequence). The CDR3 length is 16 residues.

The V call is TRBV2, the J call TRBJ2-3; D is possibly TRBD2 (6 bases). The V end lost 6 bases, the J end lost 5 bases, and 12 bases lay between the germline ends. The CDR3 spans 13 residues. Germline assignment: CDR1 SNHLY and CDR2 FYNNEI. CDR3 DNA: TGTGCCAGCAGCCAGGAGGGTGGAGATACGCAGTATTTT. Translation: CASSQEGGDTQYF.

The chain employs TRBV11-1 and TRBJ2-7, with D possibly matching TRBD1 (6 bases). The CDR3 runs to 13 residues. V gave up 1 base and J gave up 7 bases, with 11 bases separating them. In germline, CDR1 is SGHAT, CDR2 FQDESV (reference sequence). For the CDR3, the DNA is TGTGCCAGCAGCTTAGTCAGGGGCCAAGAGCAGTACTTC. Translation gives CASSLVRGQEQYF.

The chain links TRBV9 to TRBJ2-5; 10 nucleotides align to TRBD1. Germline CDR1 and CDR2: SGDLS and YYNGEE. V shed 0 bases and J 3 bases; nucleotides not matched to a gene: 5. The length of the CDR3 is 16 residues. CDR3 in amino acids: CASSVVSGTGEETQYF. The CDR3 DNA sequence: TGTGCCAGCAGCGTAGTATCCGGGACAGGGGAAGAGACCCAGTACTTC.

The chain combines TRBV6-5 with TRBJ1-2; 7 bases are shared with TRBD1. This CDR3 is 15 amino acids long. Germline trimming cut 2 bases from V and 2 bases from J; bases unmatched to any gene: 5. Germline CDR1 and CDR2: MNHEY and SVGAGI. DNA for the CDR3: TGTGCCAGCAGTTACACGACAGGGACCAACTATGGCTACACCTTC. This codes for CASSYTTGTNYGYTF.

There are a few counts of this clone. Other DNA sequences in the same sample also yield this CDR3. This chain links TRBV5-1 with TRBJ2-3; TRBD1 or TRBD2 may be the D gene (5 bases each). V was trimmed by 0 bases and J by 6 bases, leaving 14 bases between them. The CDR3 spans 15 residues. Germline V gives CDR1 SGHRS, CDR2 YFSETQ. The CDR3 reads CASSLVLGESDTQYF. The DNA of the CDR3 is TGCGCCAGCAGCTTGGTTCTAGGGGAGTCGGATACGCAGTATTTT.

DNA for the CDR3: TGTGCCAGCAGCGACCCGAGGGGAGGGCCGTCGGGAAACACCATATATTTT. Protein product: CASSDPRGGPSGNTIYF. The rearrangement links TRBV9 to TRBJ1-3, with D possibly matching TRBD1 (5 bases). Trimming took off 3 bases at V and 4 bases at J, with 20 bases between the two ends. Germline V gene data show CDR1 as SGDLS and CDR2 as YYNGEE. The CDR3 length is 17 residues. Looking up the rest from reference TRBV9 and TRBJ1-3 gives the full variable domain: DSGVTQTPKHLITATGQRVTLRCSPRSGDLSVYWYQQSLDQGLQFLIQYYNGEERAKGNILERFSAQQFPDLHSELNLSSLELGDSALYFCASSDPRGGPSGNTIYFGEGSWLTVV.

There are a few counts of this clone. V usage is TRBV10-2 and J usage is TRBJ2-7; the D is unclear. Looked up from germline, CDR1 is WSHSY and CDR2 is SAAADI. The CDR3 has 11 amino acids. The germline V and J ends were trimmed by 10 bases and 3 bases, with 10 bases remaining between them. In DNA form, the CDR3 reads TGCGCCACAGGCCAAAGCTACGAGCAGTACTTC. Amino acid sequence: CATGQSYEQYF.

This clone was detected only once. This sequence joins TRBV7-2 and TRBJ2-7, with D possibly being TRBD1 (6 bases). Per the germline V gene, CDR1 is SGHTA and CDR2 is FQGNSA. The CDR3 sequence is 14 residues long. Trimming left V 5 bases short and J 0 bases short, with 11 bases between. DNA of the CDR3: TGTGCCAGCAGCCGGATGGGGGCCTCCTACGAGCAGTACTTC. Protein sequence: CASSRMGASYEQYF.

The chain links TRBV6-6 to TRBJ1-5, with a tentative D call TRBD1 (5 bases). V was cut by 7 bases and J by 4 bases, with 11 bases left in between. Germline-derived CDR1 and CDR2 are MNHNY and SVGAGI (reference sequence). The CDR3 totals 13 residues. The CDR3, as DNA: TGTGCCAGCACCCCCCAGGGAAATCAGCCCCAGCATTTT. It translates to CASTPQGNQPQHF.

The rearrangement links TRBV19 to TRBJ2-1; 9 bases are a match to TRBD2. CDR1 LNHDA and CDR2 SQIVND come from the germline V gene (reference sequence). This CDR3 is 15 amino acids long. The V gene end was trimmed by 3 bases and the J gene end by 4 bases; junction bases not matched to a gene: 4. CDR3 protein: CASSILAGRYNEQFF. As DNA, the CDR3 is TGTGCCAGTAGTATTCTAGCGGGGAGGTACAATGAGCAGTTCTTC.